These 10 T cell receptor beta chains share one sample of origin, sequenced in a study of early stage breast cancer tumors. Profiling relied on immunoSEQ multiplex PCR, and the TCRdb table lists in-frame clones only, not all of them. Counted here are about 51,000 clones, around 80% occurring once; the ten biggest clones make up roughly 3%. The sequencing input was blood. These TCRs come from a person aged 40-50 years with breast cancer.

The chain employs TRBV19 and TRBJ1-2, with D unresolved. The germline CDR1 and CDR2 sequences are LNHDA and SQIVND (reference sequence). The CDR3 is 16 amino acids. With 3 bases removed from V and 1 base from J, the gap between germline ends came to 15 bases. As DNA, the CDR3 is TGTGCCAGTAGTATCTCTACGGCGCCCTATAACTATGGCTACACCTTC. Its translation is CASSISTAPYNYGYTF.

In nucleotides, the CDR3 is TGCGCCAGCAGTGAGAGGGTCCGCTGGGGGTTCAATGAGCAGTTCTTC. Translation: CASSERVRWGFNEQFF. This sequence joins TRBV10-1 and TRBJ2-1, with D possibly called TRBD1 or TRBD2 (5 bases each). CDR1 is WNHNN, CDR2 SYGVQD, per germline (reference sequence). V lost 2 bases, J lost 6 bases, and 17 bases lay in between. This CDR3 comprises 16 residues.

The chain has TRBV7-2 and TRBJ2-5; no clear D gene. In germline, CDR1 is SGHTA, CDR2 FQGNSA. V was shortened by 1 base and J by 6 bases, with 9 bases between the two germline ends. The CDR3 totals 13 residues. The CDR3 spells CASSLGGRKTQYF. The CDR3 nucleotides are TGTGCCAGCAGCTTAGGGGGTAGGAAGACCCAGTACTTC.

The gene calls are TRBV7-9 and TRBJ1-1; TRBD1 is a possible D gene (5 bases). Trimming took 4 bases from V and 1 from J, leaving 16 bases between them. Germline V CDR1 and CDR2: SEHNR, FQNEAQ (reference sequence). The CDR3 consists of 16 residues. CDR3 coding DNA: TGTGCCAGCAGCTCCGGGGCCTCGTCGTGGAACACTGAAGCTTTCTTT. Translation: CASSSGASSWNTEAFF.

The V and J genes are TRBV19 and TRBJ1-5; no definite D call. This CDR3 is built from 12 residues. The germline CDR1 and CDR2 sequences are LNHDA and SQIVND (reference sequence). The ends were cut back, 6 bases at V and 7 bases at J, with 10 bases in the middle. CDR3 loop: CASRGLGQPQHF. As DNA, the CDR3 is TGTGCCAGTAGAGGGCTGGGACAGCCCCAGCATTTT.

Concerning this clone itself: Different DNA sequences within this sample yield the same CDR3. The chain links TRBV10-3 to TRBJ2-5, with unresolved D. CDR1 is ENHRY, CDR2 SYGVKD, per germline. This CDR3 comprises 12 residues. V dropped 3 bases and J dropped 4 bases, with 6 bases sitting between them. The CDR3 bases are TGTGCCATCAGTGAACGTGGAGAGACCCAGTACTTC. Translated: CAISERGETQYF.

This clone came up a few times. The V gene is TRBV6-5, the J gene TRBJ2-7; TRBD1 might be the D (6 bases). Trimming took off 5 bases at V and 2 bases at J, with 10 bases between the two ends. This CDR3 region has 13 residues. The germline V gene has CDR1 MNHEY and CDR2 SVGAGI. The CDR3 coding sequence is TGTGCCAGCAGTGAGACAGGACCCTACGAGCAGTACTTC. It encodes CASSETGPYEQYF.

This chain joins TRBV6-5 and TRBJ2-2; 9 nucleotides align to TRBD1. J was trimmed by 1 base and V by 4 bases; bases with no gene match: 4. This CDR3 is 16 amino acids long. The germline V gene encodes CDR1 MNHEY and CDR2 SVGAGI. Here the CDR3 DNA reads TGTGCCAGCAGTTCCCCGGGACAGGGGAACACCGGGGAGCTGTTTTTT. Protein product: CASSSPGQGNTGELFF.

To note about this clone: A junction boundary mismatches the germline segment, possibly from a read error. Other nucleotide sequences in the sample specify the same CDR3. The chain is built from TRBV4-1 and TRBJ2-1; 10 nucleotides line up with TRBD2. The CDR3 spans 16 residues. CDR1 and CDR2 (germline): MGHRA, YSYEKL. CDR3 loop: CASSQEGAGGPDEQFF. In DNA, the CDR3 is TGTGCCAGCAGCCAAGAAGGAGCGGGAGGGCCGGATGAGCAGTTCTTC.

This clone has just one count. CDR3 loop: CASSPTLGGTYEQYF. CDR3 bases: TGTGCCAGCAGCCCCACGCTGGGAGGTACCTACGAGCAGTACTTC. This sequence joins TRBV7-9 and TRBJ2-7; tentatively, D is TRBD2 (6 bases). Germline CDR1 is SEHNR and CDR2 is FQNEAQ (reference sequence). With 5 bases removed from V and 2 bases from J, the gap between germline ends came to 16 bases. CDR3 length: 15 amino acids.